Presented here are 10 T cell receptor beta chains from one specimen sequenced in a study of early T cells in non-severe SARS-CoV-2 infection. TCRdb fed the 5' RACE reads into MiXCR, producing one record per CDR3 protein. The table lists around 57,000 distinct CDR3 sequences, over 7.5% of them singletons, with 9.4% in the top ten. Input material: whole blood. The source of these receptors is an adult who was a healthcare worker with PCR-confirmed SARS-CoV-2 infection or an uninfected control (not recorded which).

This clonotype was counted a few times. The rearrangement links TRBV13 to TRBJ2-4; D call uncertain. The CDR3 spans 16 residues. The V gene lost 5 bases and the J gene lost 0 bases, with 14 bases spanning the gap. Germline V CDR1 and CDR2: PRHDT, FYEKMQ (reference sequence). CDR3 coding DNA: TGTGCCAGCAGCGCTAGGCTCTCGACAGCCAAAAACATTCAGTACTTC. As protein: CASSARLSTAKNIQYF.

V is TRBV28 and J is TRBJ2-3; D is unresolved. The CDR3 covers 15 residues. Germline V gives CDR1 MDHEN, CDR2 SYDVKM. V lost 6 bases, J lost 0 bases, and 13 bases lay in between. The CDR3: CASSALEESTDTQYF. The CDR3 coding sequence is TGTGCCAGCAGCGCGCTTGAAGAAAGCACAGATACGCAGTATTTT.

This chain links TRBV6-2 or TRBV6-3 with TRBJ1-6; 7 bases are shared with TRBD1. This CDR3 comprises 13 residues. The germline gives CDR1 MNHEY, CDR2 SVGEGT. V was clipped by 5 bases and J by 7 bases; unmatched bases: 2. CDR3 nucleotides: TGTGCCAGCAGTACACAGGGGAATTCACCCCTCCACTTT. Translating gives CASSTQGNSPLHF.

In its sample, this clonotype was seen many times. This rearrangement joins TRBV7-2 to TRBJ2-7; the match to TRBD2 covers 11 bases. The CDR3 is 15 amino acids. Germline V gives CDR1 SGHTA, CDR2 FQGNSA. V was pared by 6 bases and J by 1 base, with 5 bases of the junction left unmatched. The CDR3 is CASSPSSGRSYEQYF. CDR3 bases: TGTGCCAGCAGTCCTTCTAGCGGGAGGTCCTACGAGCAGTACTTC.

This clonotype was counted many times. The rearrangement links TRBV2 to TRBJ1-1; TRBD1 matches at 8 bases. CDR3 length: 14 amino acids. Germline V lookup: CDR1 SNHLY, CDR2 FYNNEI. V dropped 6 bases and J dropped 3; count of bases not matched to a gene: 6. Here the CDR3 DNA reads TGTGCCAGCAGCATTACAGGGGGGTACACTGAAGCTTTCTTT. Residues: CASSITGGYTEAFF.

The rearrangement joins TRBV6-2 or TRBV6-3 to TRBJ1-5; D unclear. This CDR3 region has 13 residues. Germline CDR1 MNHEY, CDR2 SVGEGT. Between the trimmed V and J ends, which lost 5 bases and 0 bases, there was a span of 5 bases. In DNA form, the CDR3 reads TGTGCCAGCAGTCCCTATAGCAATCAGCCCCAGCATTTT. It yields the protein CASSPYSNQPQHF.

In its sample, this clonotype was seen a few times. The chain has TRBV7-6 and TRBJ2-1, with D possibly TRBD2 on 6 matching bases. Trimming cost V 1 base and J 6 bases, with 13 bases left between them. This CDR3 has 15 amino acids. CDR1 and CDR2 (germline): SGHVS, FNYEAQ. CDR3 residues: CASSLVGSAGNEQFF. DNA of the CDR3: TGTGCCAGCAGCTTAGTCGGGAGTGCGGGCAATGAGCAGTTCTTC.

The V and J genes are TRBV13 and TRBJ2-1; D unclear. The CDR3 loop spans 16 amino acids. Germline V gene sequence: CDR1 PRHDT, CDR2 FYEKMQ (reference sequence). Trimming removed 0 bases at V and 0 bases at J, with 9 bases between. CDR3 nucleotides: TGTGCCAGCAGCTTAGGAGCCCCGAGCTCCTACAATGAGCAGTTCTTC. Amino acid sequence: CASSLGAPSSYNEQFF. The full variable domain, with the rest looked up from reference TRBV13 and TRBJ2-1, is AAGVIQSPRHLIKEKRETATLKCYPIPRHDTVYWYQQGPGQDPQFLISFYEKMQSDKGSIPDRFSAQQFSDYHSELNMSSLELGDSALYFCASSLGAPSSYNEQFFGPGTRLTVL.

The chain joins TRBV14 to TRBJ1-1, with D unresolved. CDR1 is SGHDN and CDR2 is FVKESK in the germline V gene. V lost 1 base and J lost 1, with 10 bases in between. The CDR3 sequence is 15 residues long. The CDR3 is CASSQVDGPNTEAFF. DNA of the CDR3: TGTGCCAGCAGCCAAGTGGACGGACCGAACACTGAAGCTTTCTTT.

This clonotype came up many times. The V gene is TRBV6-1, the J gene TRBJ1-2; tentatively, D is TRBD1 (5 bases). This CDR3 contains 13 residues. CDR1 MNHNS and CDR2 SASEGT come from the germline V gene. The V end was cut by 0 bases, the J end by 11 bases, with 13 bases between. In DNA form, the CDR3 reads TGTGCCAGCAGTGAAGCGGGGAACAGGAAATACACCTTC. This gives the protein CASSEAGNRKYTF.